A selection of T cell receptor beta chains follows, all from one sample in a study of PD-L1 blockade in urothelial cancer. Using immunoSEQ multiplex PCR, the repertoire was profiled, and TCRdb retains in-frame clones only, with some absent. The table includes about 81,000 clones, around nine tenths detected once. This specimen was PBMCs, taken around atezolizumab (anti-PD-L1) treatment. The receptors stem from a man in his fifties or sixties with urothelial cancer. The CDR3 runs from the conserved cysteine through the conserved F or W. Each record gives: clone size, V gene, J gene, CDR3 protein. The size of a clone is reported for some rows only, either as once, few or many, or as a class for expanded clones.

.	TRBV7-3	TRBJ2-5	CASSSGTGQETQYF
.	TRBV28	TRBJ2-7	CASSLGGSEQYF
.	TRBV29-1	TRBJ2-5	CSVLQGAETQYF
.	TRBV29-1	TRBJ2-7	CSVGQGEDSEQYF
.	TRBV7-3	TRBJ2-3	CASSPASGTDTQYF
.	TRBV11-2	TRBJ2-7	CASSRHNSSGTAYYEQYF
.	TRBV18	TRBJ2-1	CASSPGLAGTNEQFF
.	TRBV6-1	TRBJ2-5	CASPSGPRQETQYF
.	TRBV5-1	TRBJ1-1	CASSLGHVGTEAFF
once	TRBV5-1	TRBJ1-2	CASADSRGYGYTF
.	TRBV4-1	TRBJ1-3	CASSPPRGSGNTIYF
.	TRBV9	TRBJ2-2	CASSPIPTGELFF
.	TRBV7-9	TRBJ1-2	CASSSSYGYTF
.	TRBV29-1	TRBJ2-1	CSVHTGVVWHEQFF
.	TRBV5-1	TRBJ2-3	CASSLLTSGTNTDTQYF
.	TRBV7-2	TRBJ2-5	CASSLTRVQETQYF
.	TRBV28	TRBJ2-2	CASSPMEGAGRDGELFF